What follows describes a single T cell receptor (beta chain). The sample comes from a study of blood T cell repertoires in COVID-19. As for the study in general: Spain, Italy and the United States supplied samples that represented acute and convalescent COVID-19. Nucleic acid was either cDNA or gDNA, and it came from T cells, B-cell-depleted T cells, or PBMCs.

The CDR3 contains 15 residues. Trimming cost V 3 bases and J 9 bases; bases outside gene matches: 11. Germline V gene sequence: CDR1 LNHNV, CDR2 YYDKDF (reference sequence). Methods used by the authors: Nucleated cell counts were estimated from reference gene primer amplification. Measured with immunoSEQ multiplex PCR; TCRdb has only the in-frame clones, and not every one. The D gene and trimming were derived from the DNA, and the V and J assignments and clone size from that table. The table shows around 82,000 clones, with 80% to 95% occurring only once. V gene TRBV15 combines with J gene TRBJ2-1, with TRBD1 matching over 7 bases. Input material: peripheral blood. The origin of this receptor is a human donor in a cohort sampled during active COVID-19. The CDR3 nucleotides read TGTGCCACCAGCAGGGGGTCAGGGGGTCTCGGTGAGCAGTTCTTC. Translated: CATSRGSGGLGEQFF.